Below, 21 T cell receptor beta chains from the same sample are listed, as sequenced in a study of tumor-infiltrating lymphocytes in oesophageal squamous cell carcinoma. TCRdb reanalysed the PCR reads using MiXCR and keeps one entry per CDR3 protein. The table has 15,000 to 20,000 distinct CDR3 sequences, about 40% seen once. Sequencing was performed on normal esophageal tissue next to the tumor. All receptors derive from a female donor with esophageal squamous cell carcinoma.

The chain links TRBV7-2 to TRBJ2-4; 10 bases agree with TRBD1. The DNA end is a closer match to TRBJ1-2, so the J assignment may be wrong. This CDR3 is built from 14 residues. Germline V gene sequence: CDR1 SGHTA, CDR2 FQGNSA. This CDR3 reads CASSLRDRGYGYTF. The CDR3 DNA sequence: TGTGCCAGCAGCCTCCGGGACAGGGGCTATGGCTACACCTTC.

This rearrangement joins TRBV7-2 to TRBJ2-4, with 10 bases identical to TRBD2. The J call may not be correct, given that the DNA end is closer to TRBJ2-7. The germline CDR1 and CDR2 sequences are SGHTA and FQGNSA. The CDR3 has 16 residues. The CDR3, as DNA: TGTGCCAGCAGCTTACAAGCGGGAGGGGGAACCTACGAGCAGTACTTC. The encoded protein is CASSLQAGGGTYEQYF.

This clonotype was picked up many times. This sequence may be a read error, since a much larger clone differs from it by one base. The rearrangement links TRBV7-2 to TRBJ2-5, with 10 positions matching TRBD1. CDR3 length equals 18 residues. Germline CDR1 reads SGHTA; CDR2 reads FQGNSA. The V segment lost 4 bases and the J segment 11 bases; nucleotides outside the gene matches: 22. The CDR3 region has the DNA TGTGCCAGCAGCTGGACAGGGGGAGGAAGCGGGGTTTACAATGAGCAGTACTTC. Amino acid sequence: CASSWTGGGSGVYNEQYF.

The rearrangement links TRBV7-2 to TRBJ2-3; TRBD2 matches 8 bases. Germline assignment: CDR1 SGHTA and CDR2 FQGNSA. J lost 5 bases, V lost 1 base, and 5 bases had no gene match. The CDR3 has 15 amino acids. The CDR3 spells CASSLDGRGVDTQYF. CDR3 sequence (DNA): TGTGCCAGCAGCTTAGACGGGAGGGGGGTAGATACGCAGTATTTT.

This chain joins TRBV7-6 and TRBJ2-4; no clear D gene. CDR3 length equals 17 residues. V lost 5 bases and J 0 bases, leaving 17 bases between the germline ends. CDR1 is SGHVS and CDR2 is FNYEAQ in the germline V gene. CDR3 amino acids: CASSPPRSDLAKNIQYF. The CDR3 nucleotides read TGTGCCAGCAGCCCCCCAAGGAGTGATCTAGCCAAAAACATTCAGTACTTC.

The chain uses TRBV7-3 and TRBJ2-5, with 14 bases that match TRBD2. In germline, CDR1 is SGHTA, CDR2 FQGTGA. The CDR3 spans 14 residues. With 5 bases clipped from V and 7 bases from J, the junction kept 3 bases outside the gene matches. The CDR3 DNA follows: TGTGCCAGCAGCCGACTAGCGGGAGGGGGGACCCAGTACTTC. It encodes CASSRLAGGGTQYF. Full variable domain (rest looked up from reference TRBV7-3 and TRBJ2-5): GAGVSQTPSNKVTEKGKYVELRCDPISGHTALYWYRQSLGQGPEFLIYFQGTGAADDSGLPNDRFFAVRPEGSVSTLKIQRTERGDSAVYLCASSRLAGGGTQYFGPGTRLLVL.

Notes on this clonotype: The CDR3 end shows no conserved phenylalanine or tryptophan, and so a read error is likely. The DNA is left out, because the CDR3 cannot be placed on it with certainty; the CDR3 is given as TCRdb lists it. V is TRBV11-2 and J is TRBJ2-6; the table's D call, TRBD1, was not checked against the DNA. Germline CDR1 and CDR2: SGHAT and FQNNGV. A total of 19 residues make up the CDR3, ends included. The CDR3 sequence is CASSYLWDRPSSYEQYFGA.

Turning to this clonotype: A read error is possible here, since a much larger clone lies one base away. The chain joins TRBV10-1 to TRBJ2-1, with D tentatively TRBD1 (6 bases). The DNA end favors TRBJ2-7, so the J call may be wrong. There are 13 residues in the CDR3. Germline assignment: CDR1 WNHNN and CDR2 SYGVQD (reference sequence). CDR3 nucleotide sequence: TGCGCCAGCAGTGCCGGACAGTACAATGAGCAGTACTTC. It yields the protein CASSAGQYNEQYF.

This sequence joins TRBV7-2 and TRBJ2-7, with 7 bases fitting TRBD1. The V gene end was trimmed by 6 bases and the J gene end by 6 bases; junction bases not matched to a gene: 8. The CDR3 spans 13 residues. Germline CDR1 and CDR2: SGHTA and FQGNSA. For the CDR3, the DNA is TGTGCCAGCAGTCTCAGCGACAGGGCCGAGCAGTACTTC. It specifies CASSLSDRAEQYF.

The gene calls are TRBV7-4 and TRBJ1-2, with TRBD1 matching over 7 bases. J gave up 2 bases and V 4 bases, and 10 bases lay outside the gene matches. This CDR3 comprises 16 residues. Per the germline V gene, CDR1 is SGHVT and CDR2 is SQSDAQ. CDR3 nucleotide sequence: TGTGCCAGCAGCTCCCCAGACAGGGCGGCGAACTATGGCTACACCTTC. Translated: CASSSPDRAANYGYTF.

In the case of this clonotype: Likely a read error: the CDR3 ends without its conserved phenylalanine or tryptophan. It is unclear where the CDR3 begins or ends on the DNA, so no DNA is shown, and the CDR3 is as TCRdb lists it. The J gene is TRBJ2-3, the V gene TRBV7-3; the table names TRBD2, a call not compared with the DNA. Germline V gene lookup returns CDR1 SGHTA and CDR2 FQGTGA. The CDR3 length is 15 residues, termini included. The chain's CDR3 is CASSLISQETQYFGP.

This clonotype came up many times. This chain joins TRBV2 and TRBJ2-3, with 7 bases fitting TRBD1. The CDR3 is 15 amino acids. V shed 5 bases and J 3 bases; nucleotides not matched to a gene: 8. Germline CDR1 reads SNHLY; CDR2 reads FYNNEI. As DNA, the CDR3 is TGTGCCAGCAGTTATAACAGGGGAGAGACAGATACGCAGTATTTT. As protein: CASSYNRGETDTQYF.

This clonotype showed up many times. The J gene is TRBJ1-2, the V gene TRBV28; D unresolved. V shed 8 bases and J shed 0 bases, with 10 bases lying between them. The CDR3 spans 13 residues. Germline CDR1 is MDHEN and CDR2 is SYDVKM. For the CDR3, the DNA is TGTGCCAGCCGGGATCCTACTAACTATGGCTACACCTTC. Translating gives CASRDPTNYGYTF.

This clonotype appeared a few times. Written as DNA, the CDR3 is TGCGCCAGCAGCCCTGACAGGGGGGACTCTCAGCCCCAGCATTTT. This translates into CASSPDRGDSQPQHF. The chain links TRBV5-1 to TRBJ1-5, with 9 positions matching TRBD1. CDR3 length: 15 amino acids. Germline loops: CDR1 SGHRS, CDR2 YFSETQ. The V segment lost 4 bases and the J segment 6 bases; nucleotides outside the gene matches: 8.

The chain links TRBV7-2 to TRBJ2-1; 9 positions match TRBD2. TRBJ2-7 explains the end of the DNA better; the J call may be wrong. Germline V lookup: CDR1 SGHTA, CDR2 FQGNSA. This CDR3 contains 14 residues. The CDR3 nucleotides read TGTGCCAGCAGCTTCCTAGCGGGATCGAGGGAGCAGTACTTC. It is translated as CASSFLAGSREQYF.

CDR3 bases: TGTGCCAGCAGCCTCCGACAGGGGGTTAGCACCGGGGAGCTGTTTTTT. It yields the protein CASSLRQGVSTGELFF. The J gene is TRBJ2-2, the V gene TRBV3-1; TRBD1 aligns across 9 bases. The ends lost 4 bases at V and 4 bases at J; junction bases unmatched: 7. Germline CDR1 reads LGHDT; CDR2 reads YNNKEL (reference sequence). The CDR3 has 16 amino acids.

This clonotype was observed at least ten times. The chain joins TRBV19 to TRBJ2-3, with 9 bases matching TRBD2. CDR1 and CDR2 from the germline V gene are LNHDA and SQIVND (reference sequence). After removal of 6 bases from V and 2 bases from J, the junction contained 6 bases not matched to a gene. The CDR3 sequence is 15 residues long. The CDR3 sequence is CASRLGGGATDTQYF. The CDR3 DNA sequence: TGTGCCAGTAGGTTGGGCGGGGGGGCCACAGATACGCAGTATTTT.

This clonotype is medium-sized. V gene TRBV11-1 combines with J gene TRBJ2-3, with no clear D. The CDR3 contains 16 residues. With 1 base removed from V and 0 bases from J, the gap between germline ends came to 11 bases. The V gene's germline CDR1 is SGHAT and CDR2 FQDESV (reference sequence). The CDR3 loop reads CASSLVGGTSTDTQYF. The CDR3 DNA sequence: TGTGCCAGCAGCTTAGTGGGCGGAACTAGCACAGATACGCAGTATTTT. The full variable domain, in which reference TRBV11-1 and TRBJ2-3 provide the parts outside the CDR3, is EAEVAQSPRYKITEKSQAVAFWCDPISGHATLYWYRQILGQGPELLVQFQDESVVDDSQLPKDRFSAERLKGVDSTLKIQPAELGDSAMYLCASSLVGGTSTDTQYFGPGTRLTVL.

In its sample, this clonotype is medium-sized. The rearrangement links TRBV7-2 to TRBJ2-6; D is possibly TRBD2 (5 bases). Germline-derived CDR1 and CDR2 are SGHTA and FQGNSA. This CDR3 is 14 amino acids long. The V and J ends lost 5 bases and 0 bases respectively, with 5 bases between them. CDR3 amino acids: CASSRDSGANVLTF. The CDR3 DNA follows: TGTGCCAGCAGCCGGGACTCTGGGGCCAACGTCCTGACTTTC.

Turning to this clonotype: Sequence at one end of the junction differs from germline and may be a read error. CDR3 loop: CASSLRIGEQFF. The DNA for the CDR3 is TGTGCCAGCAGCTTACGAATCGGCGAGCAGTTCTTT. The V call is TRBV11-2, the J call TRBJ2-3; unclear D gene. The CDR3 length is 12 residues. Germline CDR1 is SGHAT and CDR2 is FQNNGV.

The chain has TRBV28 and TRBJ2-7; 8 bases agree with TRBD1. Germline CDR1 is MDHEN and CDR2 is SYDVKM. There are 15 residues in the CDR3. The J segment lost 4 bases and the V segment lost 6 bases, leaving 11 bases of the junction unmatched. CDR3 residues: CASSYLGRGRYEQYF. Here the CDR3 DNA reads TGTGCCAGCAGCTATTTGGGCAGGGGGCGATACGAGCAGTACTTC.